A single sample gave rise to the 24 T cell receptor beta chains below, sequenced in a study of blood T cell repertoires in COVID-19. Produced via immunoSEQ multiplex PCR; TCRdb's table is partial and in-frame only. The data contain 250,000 to 300,000 clones, around 87% of them singletons. The sequenced sample consisted of peripheral blood. The source is a woman between 40 and 55 years old who had recovered from COVID-19.

This clone was picked up one time. This rearrangement joins TRBV30 to TRBJ1-2; weak D call: TRBD1 (6 bases). The germline V gene has CDR1 GTSNPN and CDR2 SVGIG (reference sequence). V lost 3 bases and J 4 bases, leaving 9 bases between the germline ends. The CDR3 loop spans 12 amino acids. CDR3 bases: TGTGCCTGGAGGGGGGACACCTATGGCTACACCTTC. It yields the protein CAWRGDTYGYTF.

V usage is TRBV7-3 and J usage is TRBJ2-1; 7 bases map to TRBD1. V was clipped by 6 bases and J by 10 bases; unmatched bases: 9. The CDR3 is made up of 13 amino acids. CDR1 is SGHTA, CDR2 FQGTGA, per germline. As DNA, the CDR3 is TGTGCCAGCAGTTCCCAACAGGGGCAGGAGCAGTTCTTC. Residues: CASSSQQGQEQFF.

The chain carries TRBV5-1 and TRBJ1-1; D ambiguous. V dropped 3 bases and J dropped 4 bases, with 13 bases sitting between them. Germline V gene sequence: CDR1 SGHRS, CDR2 YFSETQ. The length of the CDR3 is 14 residues. The CDR3 sequence: CASSSVSGSTEAFF. The CDR3 DNA is TGCGCCAGCAGCTCCGTTTCTGGGAGCACTGAAGCTTTCTTT. Supplemented by reference TRBV5-1 and TRBJ1-1, the full variable domain reads KAGVTQTPRYLIKTRGQQVTLSCSPISGHRSVSWYQQTPGQGLQFLFEYFSETQRNKGNFPGRFSGRQFSNSRSEMNVSTLELGDSALYLCASSSVSGSTEAFFGQGTRLTVV.

The gene calls are TRBV7-8 and TRBJ2-5, with D possibly matching TRBD2 (5 bases). The V gene's germline CDR1 is SGHVS and CDR2 FQNEAQ. V shed 5 bases and J shed 1 base, with 8 bases lying between them. The CDR3 runs to 13 residues. In nucleotides, the CDR3 is TGTGCCAGCAGCCGAGGGCTCCAAGAGACCCAGTACTTC. Amino acids: CASSRGLQETQYF.

V is TRBV7-2 and J is TRBJ2-3; the D gene is possibly TRBD2 (6 bases). The CDR3 runs to 16 residues. Germline lookup yields CDR1 SGHTA and CDR2 FQGNSA. V lost 1 base, J lost 0 bases, and 11 bases lay in between. The CDR3 nucleotides read TGTGCCAGCAGCTTAGTGGGGGGACCCAGCACAGATACGCAGTATTTT. Translation gives CASSLVGGPSTDTQYF. The full variable domain, rest sourced from reference TRBV7-2 and TRBJ2-3, is GAGVSQSPSNKVTEKGKDVELRCDPISGHTALYWYRQSLGQGLEFLIYFQGNSAPDKSGLPSDRFSAERTGGSVSTLTIQRTQQEDSAVYLCASSLVGGPSTDTQYFGPGTRLTVL.

V gene TRBV7-2 combines with J gene TRBJ2-5, with D possibly being TRBD2 (6 bases). V gave up 4 bases and J gave up 5 bases, with 17 bases separating them. CDR3 size: 15 residues. The germline gives CDR1 SGHTA, CDR2 FQGNSA. The CDR3 DNA reads as TGTGCCAGCAGCTCCTACTCCCTCGGGGGTGAGACCCAGTACTTC. Its translation is CASSSYSLGGETQYF.

This clone was observed a few times. The V gene is TRBV7-6, the J gene TRBJ2-2; a possible D gene is TRBD2 (5 bases). Per germline, CDR1 SGHVS and CDR2 FNYEAQ. Trimming pared 5 bases from V and 0 bases from J, leaving 13 bases between. The CDR3 extends over 16 amino acids. The CDR3 DNA follows: TGTGCCAGCAGCCCGCGGGCGGTTGCGAACACCGGGGAGCTGTTTTTT. As protein: CASSPRAVANTGELFF.

The V gene is TRBV7-8, the J gene TRBJ2-2; 7 bases fit TRBD2. V lost 5 bases and J lost 7; bases outside the gene matches: 7. Germline loops: CDR1 SGHVS, CDR2 FQNEAQ. There are 14 residues in the CDR3. Here the CDR3 reads CASSRGEGIGELFF. The CDR3 nucleotides are TGTGCCAGCAGCCGCGGGGAGGGGATCGGGGAGCTGTTTTTT.

V and J are TRBV19 and TRBJ1-2, with a tentative D call TRBD1 (6 bases). In germline, CDR1 is LNHDA, CDR2 SQIVND (reference sequence). CDR3 length equals 13 residues. V lost 3 bases and J lost 4, with 9 bases in between. The CDR3 protein is CASSIGQFYGYTF. CDR3 bases: TGTGCCAGTAGTATTGGACAGTTCTATGGCTACACCTTC.

The rearrangement links TRBV20-1 to TRBJ2-5; possibly TRBD2 for D (7 bases). This CDR3 comprises 15 residues. V lost 3 bases and J lost 0, with 14 bases in between. The germline V gene has CDR1 DFQATT and CDR2 SNEGSKA (reference sequence). The CDR3 nucleotides read TGCAGTGCTAGTAAGGAGGGGGGGTACCAAGAGACCCAGTACTTC. Amino acids: CSASKEGGYQETQYF.

The chain is built from TRBV13 and TRBJ2-2; TRBD2 is a possible D gene (7 bases). The CDR3 length is 15 residues. With 6 bases removed from V and 4 bases from J, the gap between germline ends came to 15 bases. The germline V gene encodes CDR1 PRHDT and CDR2 FYEKMQ (reference sequence). For the CDR3, the DNA is TGTGCCAGCAGGACGGGGGGCCGGCCCACCGGGGAGCTGTTTTTT. This encodes CASRTGGRPTGELFF.

V usage is TRBV7-9 and J usage is TRBJ1-1; perhaps TRBD1 as D (6 bases). Germline V lookup: CDR1 SEHNR, CDR2 FQNEAQ (reference sequence). The CDR3 length is 14 residues. Between the trimmed V and J ends, which lost 7 bases and 2 bases, there was a span of 14 bases. CDR3 DNA sequence: TGTGCCAGCACTCGAGGGGGGGCCAACACTGAAGCTTTCTTT. Its translation: CASTRGGANTEAFF.

The gene calls are TRBV6-5 and TRBJ1-1; a weak D match, TRBD1 (6 bases). Germline loops: CDR1 MNHEY, CDR2 SVGAGI. The CDR3 extends over 13 amino acids. V dropped 6 bases and J dropped 3 bases, with 11 bases sitting between them. CDR3 region: CASRADSHTEAFF. The DNA of the CDR3 is TGTGCCAGCAGAGCGGACAGCCACACTGAAGCTTTCTTT.

The chain uses TRBV27 and TRBJ1-2, with 7 positions matching TRBD1. Germline CDR1 reads MNHEY; CDR2 reads SMNVEV (reference sequence). CDR3 length equals 16 residues. V gave up 2 bases and J gave up 3 bases; unmatched junction bases: 9. The CDR3 region is CASSLRGDSSHYGYTF. Written as DNA, the CDR3 is TGTGCCAGCAGTTTAAGAGGGGACAGCAGTCACTATGGCTACACCTTC.

The chain has TRBV7-3 and TRBJ2-3; 9 bases are shared with TRBD2. The CDR3 is 16 residues long. V lost 5 bases and J lost 4; bases outside the gene matches: 10. Germline CDR1 and CDR2: SGHTA and FQGTGA. Here the CDR3 reads CASSPASGERPDTQYF. In DNA, the CDR3 is TGTGCCAGCAGCCCGGCTAGCGGGGAGAGACCAGATACGCAGTATTTT.

The V and J genes are TRBV5-4 and TRBJ2-2; 10 positions match TRBD1. J lost 6 bases, V lost 3 bases, and 8 bases had no gene match. The CDR3 contains 16 residues. Germline assignment: CDR1 SGHNT and CDR2 YYREEE (reference sequence). The CDR3 DNA reads TGTGCCAGCAGCTCCCGGGACAGGGGTAACCCCGGGGAGCTGTTTTTT. As protein: CASSSRDRGNPGELFF.

The chain is built from TRBV27 and TRBJ1-5; D is ambiguous. V gave up 3 bases and J gave up 11 bases, with 14 bases separating them. CDR3 length: 13 amino acids. Germline CDR1 MNHEY, CDR2 SMNVEV (reference sequence). The CDR3 here is CASSFSTYGTQHF. CDR3 DNA: TGTGCCAGCAGTTTCTCGACTTACGGGACCCAGCATTTT.

This clone was observed a handful of times. This specimen includes other DNA sequences encoding the same CDR3. The chain joins TRBV6-5 to TRBJ1-2, with 8 bases lining up with TRBD1. V lost 0 bases and J lost 4; bases outside the gene matches: 7. The CDR3 contains 16 residues. The germline V gene has CDR1 MNHEY and CDR2 SVGAGI. The CDR3 nucleotides read TGTGCCAGCAGTTACTCTAGAACAGGGGGAGGCTATGGCTACACCTTC. Translating it yields CASSYSRTGGGYGYTF.

This clone was counted at least ten times. CDR3 sequence reads: CASSLLQRGASYEQYF. CDR3 nucleotides: TGTGCCAGCAGCTTACTTCAGCGGGGGGCCTCCTACGAGCAGTACTTC. The rearrangement links TRBV7-8 to TRBJ2-7, with 9 bases identical to TRBD2. The length of the CDR3 is 16 residues. V lost 2 bases, J lost 0 bases, and 5 bases stayed unmatched. The germline CDR1 and CDR2 sequences are SGHVS and FQNEAQ.

The chain carries TRBV9 and TRBJ2-3; 7 nucleotides match TRBD2. With 4 bases clipped from V and 2 bases from J, the junction kept 13 bases outside the gene matches. The CDR3 sequence is 17 residues long. Germline V gives CDR1 SGDLS, CDR2 YYNGEE. As DNA, the CDR3 is TGTGCCAGCAGCCACGGGGGGAGTCCCGAAGCCACAGATACGCAGTATTTT. Translated: CASSHGGSPEATDTQYF. Based on the CDR3 plus reference TRBV9 and TRBJ2-3, the full variable domain is DSGVTQTPKHLITATGQRVTLRCSPRSGDLSVYWYQQSLDQGLQFLIQYYNGEERAKGNILERFSAQQFPDLHSELNLSSLELGDSALYFCASSHGGSPEATDTQYFGPGTRLTVL.

The chain joins TRBV5-1 to TRBJ2-7; maybe TRBD1 (5 bases). The CDR3 has 14 amino acids. Germline CDR1 and CDR2: SGHRS and YFSETQ. Trimming cost V 0 bases and J 2 bases, with 9 bases left between them. CDR3 sequence: CASSLGGSTYEQYF. The CDR3, as DNA: TGCGCCAGCAGCTTGGGGGGCTCGACCTACGAGCAGTACTTC.

A single count supports this clone. The J gene is TRBJ2-6, the V gene TRBV5-1; D ambiguous. There are 16 residues in the CDR3. The germline V gene has CDR1 SGHRS and CDR2 YFSETQ. V was clipped by 1 base and J by 1 base, with 9 bases between them. CDR3 loop: CASSLPLSSGANVLTF. The CDR3 DNA follows: TGCGCCAGCAGCTTGCCCCTCTCGTCTGGGGCCAACGTCCTGACTTTC.

This sequence joins TRBV24-1 and TRBJ2-1; tentatively, D is TRBD1 (6 bases). From germline, CDR1 is KGHDR and CDR2 SFDVKD. V was cut by 1 base and J by 11 bases, with 11 bases left in between. There are 13 residues in the CDR3. CDR3 DNA sequence: TGTGCCACCAGTGATTTATACAGGGACAAGCAGTTCTTC. Translating gives CATSDLYRDKQFF.

The chain recombines TRBV7-2 with TRBJ2-3; 11 nucleotides align to TRBD2. The CDR3 runs to 14 residues. Germline loops: CDR1 SGHTA, CDR2 FQGNSA. Losses at the gene ends were 8 bases for V and 6 bases for J; bases not matched to a gene: 7. The CDR3 spells CASGSTSGADTQYF. The CDR3 bases are TGTGCCAGCGGATCGACTAGCGGGGCCGATACGCAGTATTTT.